The sequence of this T cell receptor beta chain was determined in a study of tumor-infiltrating lymphocytes in primary liver carcinoma. Study overall: Sample yields of productive TCRbeta reads, ranging from roughly 3.5 to 8 million, were similar across tissue types. The study, taken as a whole, reports: Tumor region pairs shared more overlap than did tumor-adjacent and tumor-blood pairs.

From 500 ng of total RNA, TCR beta-specific cDNA was reverse-transcribed using a constant-region primer. ARM-PCR, slightly modified, supplied the TCR beta libraries through three nested multiplex PCR rounds. The first two PCR rounds used TRBV1-TRBV30 forward primers with a C-beta reverse primer, approximately 11 cycles each. TCRdb re-called the multiplex PCR reads through MiXCR, storing one row per CDR3 protein. The sample lists around 88,000 distinct CDR3 sequences; about 70% were seen once. Unsorted bulk tissue of about 17-32 mg yielded co-extracted RNA and DNA. Germline-derived CDR1 and CDR2 are MDHEN and SYDVKM. The CDR3 runs to 14 residues. Trimming shortened V by 6 bases and J by 2 bases, and 12 bases separated the two germline ends. About this clonotype: Its target is not known.

This receptor was taken from a man aged 40-50 years with primary liver carcinoma and hepatitis B virus infection. The sequenced sample was tumor-adjacent normal liver tissue. The chain couples TRBV28 to TRBJ2-3; TRBD2 is a possible D gene (5 bases). The CDR3 is CASSMRGHTDTQYF. In DNA, the CDR3 is TGTGCCAGCAGCATGAGAGGGCACACAGATACGCAGTATTTT.